The clone carrying this TCR beta chain appeared many times. This specimen comes from a study of T cells in Graves' hyperthyroidism and ophthalmopathy. RNA transcripts served as the template for amplifying TCR beta CDR3 regions. The HTBI set primed first-round TCR CDR3 RT-PCR. TCRdb re-called the multiplex PCR reads through MiXCR, storing one row per CDR3 protein. This sample has approximately 400,000 distinct CDR3 sequences, with less than 20% found just once. CDR1 is MNHNS and CDR2 is SASEGT in the germline V gene. V was pared by 4 bases and J by 4 bases, with 13 bases between. CDR3 size: 14 residues. Across 18 months, stable Graves' hyperthyroidism was marked by no progression to ophthalmopathy. PBMCs stemmed from approximately 10 ml fresh peripheral blood.

The clonotype was recovered from a woman younger than 35 with Graves' hyperthyroidism. The chain couples TRBV6-1 to TRBJ1-1, with D possibly TRBD1 on 6 matching bases. The sample was blood. This CDR3 reads CASSVVQGITEAFF. CDR3 nucleotides: TGTGCCAGCAGTGTTGTCCAGGGGATCACTGAAGCTTTCTTT.